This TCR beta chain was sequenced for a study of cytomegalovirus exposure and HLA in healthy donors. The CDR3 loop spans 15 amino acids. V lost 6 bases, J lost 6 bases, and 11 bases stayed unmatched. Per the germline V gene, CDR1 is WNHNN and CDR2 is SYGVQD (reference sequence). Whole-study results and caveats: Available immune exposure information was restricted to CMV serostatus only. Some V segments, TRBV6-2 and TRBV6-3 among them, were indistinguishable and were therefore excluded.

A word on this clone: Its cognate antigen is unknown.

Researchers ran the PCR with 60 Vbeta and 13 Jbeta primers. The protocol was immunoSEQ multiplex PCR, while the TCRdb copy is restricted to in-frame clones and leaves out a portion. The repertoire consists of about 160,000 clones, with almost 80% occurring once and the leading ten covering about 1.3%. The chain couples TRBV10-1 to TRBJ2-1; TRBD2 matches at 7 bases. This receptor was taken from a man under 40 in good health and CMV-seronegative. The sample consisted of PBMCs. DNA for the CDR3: TGCGCCAGCAGCTCCGGACTAGTTCGTGGCAATGAGCAGTTCTTC. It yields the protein CASSSGLVRGNEQFF.